This T cell receptor (beta chain) is from a study of lung T cells in sarcoidosis with Löfgren's syndrome. This clonotype was seen repeatedly, ten times or more. One entry per CDR3 protein, called by TCRdb with MiXCR from the reads. This repertoire shows fewer than 80,000 distinct CDR3 sequences, 21% found once; its top ten account for 2.3%. The sequence was collected from a human donor with sarcoidosis (Löfgren's syndrome or another form), or a control subject (not recorded which). The sequenced sample was CD4+ T cells from PBMCs.

CDR3 loop: CASSYAGSGQYF. CDR3 nucleotides: TGTGCCAGCAGTTACGCCGGCTCCGGGCAGTACTTC. This sequence joins TRBV6-2 or TRBV6-3 and TRBJ2-7; D is undetermined. Germline V lookup: CDR1 MNHEY, CDR2 SVGEGT. The CDR3 length is 12 residues. Trimming cost V 2 bases and J 9 bases, with 11 bases left between them.